This T cell receptor (beta chain) is from a study of cytomegalovirus exposure and HLA in healthy donors. Regarding the study as a whole: There were around 160 TCR beta chains listed as cytomegalovirus-associated. A link between a missense DCLRE1C variant and TCR beta V- and J-gene trimming emerged from a later analysis.

As to this clone: The antigen remains unidentified.

The CDR3 covers 15 residues. Trimming left V 2 bases short and J 0 bases short, with 8 bases between. Germline CDR1 reads SGHVS; CDR2 reads FQNEAQ. A multiplex PCR was run with 60 Vbeta primers and 13 Jbeta primers. Sequenced by immunoSEQ multiplex PCR; TCRdb stores in-frame clones only, minus some. The sample shows about 160,000 clones, 80% to 85% of them seen only once. The rearrangement links TRBV7-8 to TRBJ2-1; no reliable D call. The sample consisted of PBMCs. This TCR derives from a man aged 25 to 45 in good health and CMV-seronegative. The CDR3 coding sequence is TGTGCCAGCAGCTTACACAGCTTCTCCTACAATGAGCAGTTCTTC. This encodes CASSLHSFSYNEQFF.